These 17 T cell receptor beta chains were all obtained from the same sample, sequenced in a study of blood T cells in healthy people across ages. A second PCR of about 6 to 12 cycles used a sample-barcoded 5' primer and a J-beta primer mix. TCRdb redid the calling of the 5' RACE reads with MiXCR, one entry per CDR3 protein. The sample carries about 1.8 million distinct CDR3 sequences, about 50% recorded once. The specimen was blood. The receptors were sampled from a woman aged 40 to 55 in good health.

This clonotype was seen a few times. J is TRBJ1-2 and V is TRBV6-5; TRBD1 aligns across 11 bases. The V gene's germline CDR1 is MNHEY and CDR2 SVGAGI. The CDR3 consists of 14 residues. Losses at the gene ends were 6 bases for V and 7 bases for J; bases not matched to a gene: 7. CDR3 loop: CASRPGTGGAGYTF. CDR3 in DNA: TGTGCCAGCAGGCCCGGGACAGGGGGAGCTGGCTACACCTTC.

The chain has TRBV7-2 and TRBJ2-5; D tentatively reads TRBD1 or TRBD2 (6 bases each). In germline, CDR1 is SGHTA, CDR2 FQGNSA. The CDR3 covers 16 residues. Between the trimmed V and J ends, which lost 5 bases and 5 bases, there was a span of 21 bases. The CDR3 nucleotides read TGTGCCAGCAGCCCTAGGGGGGCTAGCCGAAGGGAGACCCAGTACTTC. This encodes CASSPRGASRRETQYF.

V is TRBV5-5 and J is TRBJ2-7; TRBD1 might be the D (6 bases). With 0 bases removed from V and 3 bases from J, the gap between germline ends came to 13 bases. The length of the CDR3 is 15 residues. Germline V CDR1 and CDR2: SGHKS, YYEKEE (reference sequence). This CDR3 is CASSLEDRAFYEQYF. CDR3 bases: TGTGCCAGCAGCTTGGAGGACAGAGCCTTCTACGAGCAGTACTTC.

The table lists this clonotype with a few counts. This sequence joins TRBV10-2 and TRBJ2-5; D is perhaps TRBD2 (5 bases). The CDR3 extends over 13 amino acids. Trimming removed 6 bases at V and 1 base at J, with 9 bases between. CDR1 and CDR2 from the germline V gene are WSHSY and SAAADI. The CDR3 DNA is TGCGCCAGCAGACTAGATTTCCAAGAGACCCAGTACTTC. Translation gives CASRLDFQETQYF.

This clonotype was detected only a few times. The chain has TRBV7-2 and TRBJ2-3, with 7 bases identical to TRBD1. The length of the CDR3 is 16 residues. Germline CDR1 is SGHTA and CDR2 is FQGNSA. V dropped 5 bases and J dropped 2; count of bases not matched to a gene: 10. The CDR3 sequence: CASSPRTGLNTDTQYF. The DNA of the CDR3 is TGTGCCAGCAGCCCCCGGACAGGCCTTAACACAGATACGCAGTATTTT.

This clonotype was counted between two and nine times. The chain uses TRBV14 and TRBJ2-5, with D possibly TRBD1 on 5 matching bases. V gave up 5 bases and J gave up 2 bases, with 15 bases separating them. This CDR3 has 15 residues. Germline V gene data show CDR1 as SGHDN and CDR2 as FVKESK. The CDR3 sequence is CASSFYGPGQETQYF. The CDR3 region has the DNA TGTGCCAGCAGCTTTTACGGGCCAGGGCAAGAGACCCAGTACTTC.

This clonotype was counted only a few times. The rearrangement uses TRBV6-4 and TRBJ2-5; TRBD1 matches at 8 bases. The CDR3 has 14 amino acids. In germline, CDR1 is MRHNA, CDR2 SNTAGT. V shed 8 bases and J 4 bases; nucleotides not matched to a gene: 9. The CDR3: CASAAGTGGETQYF. The CDR3, as DNA: TGTGCCAGCGCCGCCGGGACAGGAGGAGAGACCCAGTACTTC.

This chain joins TRBV20-1 and TRBJ2-1; 9 nucleotides agree with TRBD2. J lost 9 bases, V lost 5 bases, and 11 bases had no gene match. The CDR3 loop spans 14 amino acids. CDR1 and CDR2 (germline): DFQATT, SNEGSKA (reference sequence). This chain's CDR3 is CSALVPAGGSEQFF. CDR3 bases: TGCAGTGCTCTGGTACCAGCGGGGGGAAGTGAGCAGTTCTTC.

This clonotype came up a few times. This sequence joins TRBV29-1 and TRBJ2-1; the D gene is possibly TRBD1 (5 bases). In germline, CDR1 is SQVTM, CDR2 ANQGSEA. The CDR3 consists of 11 residues. Trimming took off 2 bases at V and 12 bases at J, with 11 bases between the two ends. DNA for the CDR3: TGCAGCGTTGAACAGGGTTTTGGGCAGTTCTTC. It is translated as CSVEQGFGQFF.

This clonotype was counted at least ten times. One junction end does not reproduce the germline sequence, and a read error may be involved. The chain uses TRBV3-1 and TRBJ2-1, with TRBD1 as a possible D gene (5 bases). Germline CDR1 and CDR2: LGHDT and YNNKEL (reference sequence). The CDR3 is 12 amino acids. CDR3 amino acids: CASSQGDNEQFF. The DNA of the CDR3 is TGCGCCAGCAGCCAGGGTGACAATGAGCAGTTCTTC.

This chain connects TRBV5-1 to TRBJ2-7; tentative D call: TRBD1 (6 bases). The ends were cut back, 4 bases at V and 3 bases at J, with 14 bases in the middle. Per the germline V gene, CDR1 is SGHRS and CDR2 is YFSETQ. The CDR3 is made up of 14 amino acids. Here the CDR3 DNA reads TGCGCCAGCAGCCCAGGAGACAGGATCTACGAGCAGTACTTC. Protein: CASSPGDRIYEQYF.

V and J are TRBV20-1 and TRBJ2-3, with D possibly matching TRBD2 (6 bases). V was clipped by 6 bases and J by 8 bases, with 21 bases between them. Germline CDR1 and CDR2: DFQATT and SNEGSKA (reference sequence). The CDR3 consists of 14 residues. The DNA for the CDR3 is TGCAGTGCCGCAACGGGACTCCGGGGAGGTACGCAGTATTTT. This gives the protein CSAATGLRGGTQYF.

J is TRBJ1-1 and V is TRBV4-2; D remains ambiguous. Trimming shortened V by 0 bases and J by 6 bases, and 11 bases separated the two germline ends. From germline, CDR1 is LGHNA and CDR2 YNFKEQ. The length of the CDR3 is 14 residues. CDR3 DNA: TGTGCCAGCAGCCAAGATCCCAACAGCGCTGAAGCTTTCTTT. Its translation is CASSQDPNSAEAFF.

In its sample, this clonotype was seen once. The chain combines TRBV6-5 with TRBJ2-7; D unresolved. Per the germline V gene, CDR1 is MNHEY and CDR2 is SVGAGI. This CDR3 is 15 amino acids long. Trimming removed 2 bases from V and 1 base from J, with 12 bases in between. The CDR3 protein is CASSYPGKGSYEQYF. The CDR3 DNA reads TGTGCCAGCAGTTACCCAGGAAAAGGGTCCTACGAGCAGTACTTC.

The chain joins TRBV12-3 or TRBV12-4 to TRBJ2-6; 7 nucleotides agree with TRBD1. This CDR3 is built from 17 residues. Trimming removed 6 bases from V and 0 bases from J; junction bases left unmatched: 8. As DNA, the CDR3 is TGTGCCAGCAGCTTGACAGGGATTCTCTCTGGGGCCAACGTCCTGACTTTC. This translates into CASSLTGILSGANVLTF.

At least ten counts were recorded for this clonotype. The rearrangement uses TRBV4-3 and TRBJ2-1; TRBD2 might be the D (6 bases). In germline, CDR1 is LGHNA, CDR2 YSLEER. This CDR3 has 14 residues. V dropped 6 bases and J dropped 4 bases, with 13 bases sitting between them. This CDR3 is CASSRGFKYNEQFF. The CDR3 region has the DNA TGCGCCAGCAGTCGGGGGTTCAAATACAATGAGCAGTTCTTC.

This clonotype was found once. This chain joins TRBV20-1 and TRBJ2-3, with 7 bases that match TRBD2. The CDR3 spans 13 residues. The germline gives CDR1 DFQATT, CDR2 SNEGSKA (reference sequence). The CDR3 DNA reads TGCGCAGAGGTCGGGACTACTACAGATACGCAGTATTTT. It codes for CAEVGTTTDTQYF.